A selection of T cell receptor beta chains follows, all from one sample in a study of identical twins. One entry per CDR3 protein, called by TCRdb with MiXCR from the 5' RACE reads. The table records nearly 650,000 distinct CDR3 sequences, 7% to 7.5% of them present only once. The same sample was also studied in work on yellow fever vaccine responses in identical twins.

Sample: PBMCs. The receptors come from a woman aged 18-29 years in good health. The CDR3 runs from the conserved cysteine through the conserved F or W. A D gene is named only where the DNA matches it firmly. Clone size, where shown, is once, few, many, or a class for clones that have expanded.

v_gene,d_gene,j_gene,abundance,CDR3nt,CDR3aa
TRBV20-1,NA,TRBJ1-1,few,TGCAGTGCTAAAGGAACGACTGAAGCTTTCTTT,CSAKGTTEAFF
TRBV7-9,NA,TRBJ2-5,NA,TGTGCCAGCAGACCCCTAGCCCTCCAAGAGACCCAGTACTTC,CASRPLALQETQYF
TRBV15,NA,TRBJ1-2,few,TGTGCCACCAGCAGAGCCCCAGACGGCATCTATGGCTACACCTTC,CATSRAPDGIYGYTF
TRBV10-3,NA,TRBJ2-7,few,TGTGCCATCTCGGCGGGACTGCAGGACTACGAGCAGTACTTC,CAISAGLQDYEQYF
TRBV11-2,TRBD2,TRBJ2-3,few,TGTGCCAGCAGCCTGTGGACTAGCGGGAGAAGCACAGATACGCAGTATTTT,CASSLWTSGRSTDTQYF
TRBV7-9,NA,TRBJ2-7,few,TGTGCCAGCAATGGGGGAGCGCGGTACGAGCAGTACTTC,CASNGGARYEQYF
TRBV15,TRBD2,TRBJ2-3,NA,TGTGCCACCAGCAGAGATTACCGGAGCGGGGGGAACACAGATACGCAGTATTTT,CATSRDYRSGGNTDTQYF
TRBV28,NA,TRBJ2-3,NA,TGTGCCAGCAGTTTAGAAAGATTCAGGATTGTTTCCTCAGATACGCAGTATTTT,CASSLERFRIVSSDTQYF
TRBV15,NA,TRBJ2-2,many,TGTGCCACCAGCAGAGATCCGGTTACCGGGGAGCTGTTTTTT,CATSRDPVTGELFF
TRBV4-1,NA,TRBJ1-2,many,TGCGCCAGCAGCCCCTTCTTCCGGGGAGGTGACGGCTACACCTTC,CASSPFFRGGDGYTF